The 25 T cell receptor beta chains in this list originate from one sample, sequenced in a study of CD8 T cells in Susac syndrome. Reverse transcription used roughly 0.45 to 1 ug RNA and random hexamers. From the immunoSEQ multiplex PCR reads, TCRdb called clonotypes with MiXCR, one entry per CDR3 protein. Of some 180,000 distinct CDR3 sequences listed, about 95% are singletons. Sequencing was done on a sample of CD4+ T cells from PBMCs. These receptors came from a human donor in good health.

This sequence joins TRBV18 and TRBJ1-1; D ambiguous. V gave up 2 bases and J gave up 8 bases, with 15 bases separating them. There are 14 residues in the CDR3. In germline, CDR1 is KGHSH, CDR2 LQKENI. CDR3: CASSPGSGRTEAFF. The CDR3 region has the DNA TGTGCCAGCTCACCAGGATCGGGCCGGACGGAAGCTTTCTTT.

The rearrangement uses TRBV20-1 and TRBJ2-1, with unresolved D. From germline, CDR1 is DFQATT and CDR2 SNEGSKA (reference sequence). This CDR3 has 11 residues. Trimming pared 5 bases from V and 4 bases from J, leaving 6 bases between. CDR3 protein: CSAAQYNEQFF. In DNA, the CDR3 is TGCAGTGCTGCCCAATACAATGAGCAGTTCTTC.

The chain uses TRBV6-4 and TRBJ2-3; the match to TRBD2 covers 7 bases. The CDR3 has 14 residues. Germline-derived CDR1 and CDR2 are MRHNA and SNTAGT. J gave up 11 bases and V 3 bases, and 11 bases lay outside the gene matches. The CDR3 protein is CASSDPRLGGRQYF. The CDR3 DNA reads as TGTGCCAGCAGTGATCCTCGTTTAGGCGGGAGGCAGTATTTT.

This chain uses TRBV28 with TRBJ2-7; D remains unclear. CDR3 length equals 13 residues. Trimming shortened V by 4 bases and J by 1 base, and 8 bases separated the two germline ends. Germline V lookup: CDR1 MDHEN, CDR2 SYDVKM. The CDR3 loop is CASSYSQSYEQYF. DNA for the CDR3: TGTGCCAGCAGTTATTCGCAGTCCTACGAGCAGTACTTC.

The V gene is TRBV7-9, the J gene TRBJ2-7, with TRBD2 matching over 13 bases. V shed 5 bases, J shed 6 bases, and the junction held 7 bases outside the gene matches. CDR3 length: 15 amino acids. The V gene's germline CDR1 is SEHNR and CDR2 FQNEAQ (reference sequence). The CDR3 here is CASSPARTSGGEQYF. Written as DNA, the CDR3 is TGTGCCAGCAGCCCGGCGAGGACTAGCGGGGGCGAGCAGTACTTC.

This clonotype was picked up one time. V gene TRBV7-9 combines with J gene TRBJ2-3; 7 positions agree with TRBD2. The V gene's germline CDR1 is SEHNR and CDR2 FQNEAQ (reference sequence). The length of the CDR3 is 15 residues. With V trimmed by 3 bases and J by 0 bases, 3 bases remained unmatched. CDR3 in amino acids: CASSFQRESTDTQYF. In DNA, the CDR3 is TGTGCCAGCAGCTTTCAGCGGGAAAGCACAGATACGCAGTATTTT.

The chain employs TRBV15 and TRBJ1-4; a possible D gene is TRBD1 (5 bases). Germline CDR1 LNHNV, CDR2 YYDKDF (reference sequence). V was trimmed by 1 base and J by 8 bases, leaving 11 bases between them. This CDR3 has 14 residues. The CDR3, as DNA: TGTGCCACCAGCAGAGGAGGGGCTGAGGAAAAACTGTTTTTT. It yields the protein CATSRGGAEEKLFF.

The CDR3 DNA follows: TGCGCCAGCAGCCAAGATGGAGTGTATGGCTACACCTTC. Residues: CASSQDGVYGYTF. The chain combines TRBV4-3 with TRBJ1-2; no firm D call. Trimming removed 0 bases at V and 5 bases at J, with 7 bases between. Per the germline V gene, CDR1 is LGHNA and CDR2 is YSLEER. CDR3 length: 13 residues.

Details on this clonotype: A read error may account for a junction end that differs from germline. The rearrangement uses TRBV28 and TRBJ2-4; D possibly corresponds to TRBD1 (6 bases). The CDR3 runs 14 residues. CDR1 is MDHEN, CDR2 SYDVKM, per germline. CDR3 bases: TGTGCCAGCGGTTTAGGAGAACAGGGCGCAATTCAGTACTTC. This translates into CASGLGEQGAIQYF.

The V gene is TRBV5-1, the J gene TRBJ2-7; D gene uncertain. Trimming stripped 2 bases from V and 0 bases from J, with 9 bases between. Per germline, CDR1 SGHRS and CDR2 YFSETQ. CDR3 length: 14 amino acids. The CDR3 loop reads CASSLSAASYEQYF. DNA of the CDR3: TGCGCCAGCAGCTTAAGTGCGGCCTCCTACGAGCAGTACTTC. Filled out from reference TRBV5-1 and TRBJ2-7, the complete variable domain reads KAGVTQTPRYLIKTRGQQVTLSCSPISGHRSVSWYQQTPGQGLQFLFEYFSETQRNKGNFPGRFSGRQFSNSRSEMNVSTLELGDSALYLCASSLSAASYEQYFGPGTRLTVT.

The chain joins TRBV4-3 to TRBJ2-5; D unclear. V lost 0 bases, J lost 4 bases, and 12 bases lay in between. CDR3 length equals 15 residues. Germline CDR1 is LGHNA and CDR2 is YSLEER. CDR3: CASSQEGRSLETQYF. CDR3 coding DNA: TGCGCCAGCAGCCAAGAGGGCAGGAGCCTAGAGACCCAGTACTTC.

The chain employs TRBV6-6 and TRBJ2-7; D not resolved. Germline V lookup: CDR1 MNHNY, CDR2 SVGAGI (reference sequence). The CDR3 covers 12 residues. V lost 10 bases to trimming and J lost 7 bases, with 17 bases between them. The CDR3 loop reads CATKLGDGEQYF. The CDR3 region has the DNA TGTGCCACCAAACTGGGCGATGGGGAGCAGTACTTC.

The chain uses TRBV20-1 and TRBJ1-2, with D hard to call. The CDR3 contains 9 residues. Germline-derived CDR1 and CDR2 are DFQATT and SNEGSKA (reference sequence). The germline V and J ends were trimmed by 5 bases and 4 bases, with 2 bases remaining between them. The CDR3 DNA is TGCAGTGCTGGCTATGGCTACACCTTC. Translated, it gives CSAGYGYTF.

The chain couples TRBV29-1 to TRBJ2-3; TRBD1 might be the D (6 bases). Germline CDR1 is SQVTM and CDR2 is ANQGSEA. The CDR3 is 15 amino acids. V was pared by 0 bases and J by 1 base, with 11 bases between. DNA of the CDR3: TGCAGCGTTGAAGATCAGGGGTCGGGCACAGATACGCAGTATTTT. Its translation is CSVEDQGSGTDTQYF.

The V gene is TRBV29-1, the J gene TRBJ1-1; maybe TRBD1 (6 bases). The V gene's germline CDR1 is SQVTM and CDR2 ANQGSEA. CDR3 length: 12 amino acids. The germline V and J ends were trimmed by 6 bases and 3 bases, with 11 bases remaining between them. The chain's CDR3 is CSVLSGDTEAFF. The CDR3 nucleotides read TGCAGCGTACTATCAGGGGACACTGAAGCTTTCTTT.

This clonotype was seen just once. V and J are TRBV20-1 and TRBJ2-3; 7 bases agree with TRBD2. Germline values: CDR1 DFQATT, CDR2 SNEGSKA (reference sequence). V trimming: 4 bases; J trimming: 9 bases; junction bases outside the gene matches: 10. The CDR3 totals 13 residues. CDR3 sequence: CSATGTMPGTQYF. The CDR3 DNA reads TGCAGTGCTACCGGGACTATGCCAGGCACGCAGTATTTT.

The chain employs TRBV20-1 and TRBJ2-7; 7 bases match TRBD1. Germline CDR1 reads DFQATT; CDR2 reads SNEGSKA (reference sequence). This CDR3 comprises 15 residues. The V and J ends lost 2 bases and 3 bases, in that order; junction bases with no gene match: 10. The CDR3 DNA sequence: TGCAGTGCTAGACGGTCCGGGGACAGAGGCTACGAGCAGTACTTC. Residues: CSARRSGDRGYEQYF.

The rearrangement uses TRBV5-1 and TRBJ1-5; D not resolved. The CDR3 is made up of 15 amino acids. The ends were cut back, 1 base at V and 2 bases at J, with 10 bases in the middle. The V gene's germline CDR1 is SGHRS and CDR2 YFSETQ. The CDR3 DNA sequence: TGCGCCAGCAGCTTGACTGGTGGAGGCAATCAGCCCCAGCATTTT. Amino acid sequence: CASSLTGGGNQPQHF.

CDR3 amino acids: CSGTANEKLFF. CDR3 DNA sequence: TGCAGCGGGACAGCTAATGAAAAACTGTTTTTT. V is TRBV29-1 and J is TRBJ1-4; TRBD1 might be the D (6 bases). Trimming stripped 7 bases from V and 3 bases from J, with 6 bases between. The CDR3 contains 11 residues. The germline V gene encodes CDR1 SQVTM and CDR2 ANQGSEA.

This clonotype was counted a single time. The gene calls are TRBV12-3 or TRBV12-4 and TRBJ1-1, with TRBD1 matching 7 bases. The CDR3 covers 14 residues. V lost 6 bases to trimming and J lost 2 bases; unmatched junction nucleotides: 6. The DNA of the CDR3 is TGTGCCAGCAGCCCGGGACAGACAAACACTGAAGCTTTCTTT. Translating gives CASSPGQTNTEAFF.

V is TRBV29-1 and J is TRBJ2-5, with 9 bases fitting TRBD1. This CDR3 comprises 13 residues. Germline V gene data show CDR1 as SQVTM and CDR2 as ANQGSEA. Unmatched junction bases numbered 1, after V lost 4 bases and J lost 1 base. The CDR3 nucleotides read TGCAGCGTTGTGACAGGGGGCCAAGAGACCCAGTACTTC. Translating gives CSVVTGGQETQYF.

This sequence joins TRBV20-1 and TRBJ1-5, with 7 nucleotides matching TRBD1. The length of the CDR3 is 16 residues. V trimming: 0 bases; J trimming: 1 base; junction bases outside the gene matches: 6. Germline CDR1 reads DFQATT; CDR2 reads SNEGSKA (reference sequence). The CDR3 reads CSARDGNRGSNQPQHF. In DNA form, the CDR3 reads TGCAGTGCTAGAGATGGGAACAGGGGAAGCAATCAGCCCCAGCATTTT.

The V call is TRBV30, the J call TRBJ2-1; 10 positions match TRBD2. This CDR3 is built from 14 residues. V was clipped by 0 bases and J by 7 bases; unmatched bases: 3. Looked up from germline, CDR1 is GTSNPN and CDR2 is SVGIG (reference sequence). This chain's CDR3 is CAWSVQLAGNEQFF. The DNA of the CDR3 is TGTGCCTGGAGTGTTCAACTAGCGGGAAATGAGCAGTTCTTC.

The gene calls are TRBV6-5 and TRBJ1-1; 7 nucleotides match TRBD1. V shed 5 bases, J shed 11 bases, and the junction held 11 bases outside the gene matches. The CDR3 has 13 residues. Germline CDR1 is MNHEY and CDR2 is SVGAGI. CDR3 DNA sequence: TGTGCCAGCAGTCAGAGATCGACAGGGTTGGCTTTCTTT. Its protein product is CASSQRSTGLAFF.

The chain joins TRBV18 to TRBJ2-6; TRBD1 matches at 7 bases. The CDR3 extends over 14 amino acids. With V trimmed by 8 bases and J by 4 bases, 5 bases remained unmatched. In germline, CDR1 is KGHSH, CDR2 LQKENI. This chain's CDR3 is CASRQGSGANVLTF. The CDR3 nucleotides read TGTGCCAGCCGACAGGGTTCGGGGGCCAACGTCCTGACTTTC. Full variable domain (remainder filled in from reference TRBV18 and TRBJ2-6): NAGVMQNPRHLVRRRGQEARLRCSPMKGHSHVYWYRQLPEEGLKFMVYLQKENIIDESGMPKERFSAEFPKEGPSILRIQQVVRGDSAAYFCASRQGSGANVLTFGAGSRLTVL.